Listed here are 2 T cell receptor beta chains from one sample, sequenced in a study of blood T cell repertoires in COVID-19. The data were produced by immunoSEQ multiplex PCR, yet TCRdb's version contains in-frame clones alone and is incomplete. The data contain around 300,000 clones, around 90% of them singletons. The source material was peripheral blood. The receptors shown here come from a woman between 40 and 50 years old who had recovered from COVID-19.

The chain has TRBV7-9 and TRBJ1-4; maybe TRBD1 (6 bases). Trimming took off 5 bases at V and 10 bases at J, with 17 bases between the two ends. The CDR3 sequence is 14 residues long. The germline gives CDR1 SEHNR, CDR2 FQNEAQ (reference sequence). The DNA of the CDR3 is TGTGCCAGCAGCGACCAGGGGCCGGGCCTAAAACTGTTTTTT. Encoded protein: CASSDQGPGLKLFF.

The chain carries TRBV7-8 and TRBJ1-2; 11 nucleotides align to TRBD1. Unmatched junction bases numbered 5, after V lost 0 bases and J lost 5 bases. The CDR3 spans 16 residues. The germline V gene has CDR1 SGHVS and CDR2 FQNEAQ. In DNA, the CDR3 is TGTGCCAGCAGCTTAGCTCCGGGGACAGGGGGGTATGGCTACACCTTC. Translation gives CASSLAPGTGGYGYTF.